This TCR beta chain is drawn from a study of regulatory T cells in long-lasting Graves disease. Germline assignment: CDR1 SGHTA and CDR2 FQGNSA. Trimming stripped 6 bases from V and 1 base from J, with 22 bases between. This CDR3 has 17 amino acids. Library construction for TCR beta used iRepertoire HTBI primers and Arm-PCR of CDR3 regions. TCRdb independently ran MiXCR on the multiplex PCR reads; one entry per CDR3 protein. The sample has fewer than 450,000 distinct CDR3 sequences; 23% are singletons. Time point meaning: persistent/refractory GD, antithyroid drugs over 5 years with positive TRAb. Isolated PBMC RNA provided the starting material for the TCR library.

Source: peripheral blood mononuclear cells (PBMCs), taken when the disease was refractory, from a patient treated with antithyroid drugs. The rearrangement uses TRBV7-2 and TRBJ2-7; D may be TRBD2 (5 bases). The receptor was derived from a female donor with Graves disease. This CDR3 is CASSYTIVGAQSYEQYF. The CDR3 DNA reads TGTGCCAGCAGTTATACCATAGTGGGAGCCCAATCCTACGAGCAGTACTTC.